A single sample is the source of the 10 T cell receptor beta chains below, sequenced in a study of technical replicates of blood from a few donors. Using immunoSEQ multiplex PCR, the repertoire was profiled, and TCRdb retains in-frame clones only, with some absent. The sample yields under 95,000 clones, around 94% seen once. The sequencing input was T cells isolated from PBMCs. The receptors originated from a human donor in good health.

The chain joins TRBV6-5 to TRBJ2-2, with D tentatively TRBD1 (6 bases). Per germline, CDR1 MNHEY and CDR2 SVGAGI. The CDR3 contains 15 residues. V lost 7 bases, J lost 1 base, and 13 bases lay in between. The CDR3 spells CASTPGHQNTGELFF. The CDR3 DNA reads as TGTGCCAGCACTCCGGGACATCAGAACACCGGGGAGCTGTTTTTT.

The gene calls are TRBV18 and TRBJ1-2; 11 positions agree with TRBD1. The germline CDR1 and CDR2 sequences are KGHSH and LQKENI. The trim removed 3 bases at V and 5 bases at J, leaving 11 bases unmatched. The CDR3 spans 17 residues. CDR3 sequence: CASSPTPGQGEEYGYTF. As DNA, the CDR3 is TGTGCCAGCTCACCGACCCCGGGACAGGGGGAAGAATATGGCTACACCTTC.

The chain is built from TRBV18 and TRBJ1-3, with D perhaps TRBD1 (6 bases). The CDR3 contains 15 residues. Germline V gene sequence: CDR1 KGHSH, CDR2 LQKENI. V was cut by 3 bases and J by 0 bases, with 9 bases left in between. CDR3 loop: CASSPGQNSGNTIYF. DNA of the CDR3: TGTGCCAGCTCACCGGGACAAAACTCTGGAAACACCATATATTTT. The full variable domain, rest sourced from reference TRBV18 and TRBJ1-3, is NAGVMQNPRHLVRRRGQEARLRCSPMKGHSHVYWYRQLPEEGLKFMVYLQKENIIDESGMPKERFSAEFPKEGPSILRIQQVVRGDSAAYFCASSPGQNSGNTIYFGEGSWLTVV.

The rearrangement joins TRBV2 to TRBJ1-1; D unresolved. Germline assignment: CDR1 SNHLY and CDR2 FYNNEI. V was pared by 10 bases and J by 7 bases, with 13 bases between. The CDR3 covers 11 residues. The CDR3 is CAKEAGGEAFF. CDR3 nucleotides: TGTGCCAAAGAGGCCGGCGGTGAAGCTTTCTTT.

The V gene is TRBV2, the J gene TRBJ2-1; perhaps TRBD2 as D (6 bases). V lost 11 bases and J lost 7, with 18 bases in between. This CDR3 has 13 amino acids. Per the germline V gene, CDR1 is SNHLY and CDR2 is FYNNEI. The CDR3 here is CALQRLRENEQFF. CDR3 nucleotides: TGTGCCCTTCAGAGGCTCCGGGAGAATGAGCAGTTCTTC.

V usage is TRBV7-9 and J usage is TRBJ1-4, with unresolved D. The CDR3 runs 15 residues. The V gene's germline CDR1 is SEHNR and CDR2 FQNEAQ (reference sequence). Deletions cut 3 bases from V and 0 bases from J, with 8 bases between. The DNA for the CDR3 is TGTGCCAGCAGCTTGGGCCCGACAACTAATGAAAAACTGTTTTTT. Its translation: CASSLGPTTNEKLFF.

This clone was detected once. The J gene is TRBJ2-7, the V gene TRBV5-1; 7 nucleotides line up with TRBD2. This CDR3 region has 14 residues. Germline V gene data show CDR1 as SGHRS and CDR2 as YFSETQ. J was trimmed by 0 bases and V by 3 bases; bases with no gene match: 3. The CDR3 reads CASSSGLISYEQYF. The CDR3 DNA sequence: TGCGCCAGCAGCTCGGGACTAATCTCCTACGAGCAGTACTTC.

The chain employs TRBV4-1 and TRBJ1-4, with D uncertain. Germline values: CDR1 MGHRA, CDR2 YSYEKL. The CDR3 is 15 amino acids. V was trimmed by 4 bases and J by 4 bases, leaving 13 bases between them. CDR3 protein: CASSPIGGLNEKLFF. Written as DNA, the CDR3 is TGCGCCAGCAGCCCGATTGGCGGACTTAATGAAAAACTGTTTTTT.

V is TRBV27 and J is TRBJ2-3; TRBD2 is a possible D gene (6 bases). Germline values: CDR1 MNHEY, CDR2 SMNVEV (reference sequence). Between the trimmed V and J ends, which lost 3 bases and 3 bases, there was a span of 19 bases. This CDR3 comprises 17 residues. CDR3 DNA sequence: TGTGCCAGCAGTTTCCTGAGGGACTCCTTTCAAACAGATACGCAGTATTTT. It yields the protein CASSFLRDSFQTDTQYF.

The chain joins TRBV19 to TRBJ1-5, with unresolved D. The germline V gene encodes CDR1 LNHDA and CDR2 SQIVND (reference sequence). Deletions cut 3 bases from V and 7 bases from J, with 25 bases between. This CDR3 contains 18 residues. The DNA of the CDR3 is TGTGCCAGTAGTATTTCCGTACGGACGGTCGAGGGTAAACAGCCCCAGCATTTT. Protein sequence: CASSISVRTVEGKQPQHF.